Each of the 7 T cell receptor beta chains below was sequenced from the same sample in a study of technical replicates of blood from a few donors (dated by TCRdb to about 2017). Library generation was performed with the immunoSEQ multiplex PCR assay. TCRdb mirrors the immuneACCESS table, restricted to in-frame sequences. Some clones are absent from its copies; in checked studies, under half trace to an unresolved V gene, and the reason for the others is unknown. In this sample the table shows about 85,000 clones, approximately 94% of which occur a single time. The ten largest clones capture 0.2% to 0.3% of the sample. The sample consisted of T cells isolated from PBMCs. The receptors here all came from a human donor in good health.

The chain links TRBV5-1 to TRBJ2-7, with 7 bases identical to TRBD1. The CDR3 contains 15 residues. V lost 4 bases, J lost 3 bases, and 10 bases stayed unmatched. The germline V gene encodes CDR1 SGHRS and CDR2 YFSETQ. CDR3 residues: CASSRGTDLLYEQYF. The CDR3 nucleotides read TGCGCCAGCAGCAGAGGGACAGATTTACTCTACGAGCAGTACTTC.

The rearrangement joins TRBV9 to TRBJ2-2; 7 bases map to TRBD1. Germline V gene lookup returns CDR1 SGDLS and CDR2 YYNGEE. The CDR3 is 16 residues long. V lost 0 bases, J lost 10 bases, and 12 bases stayed unmatched. The CDR3 DNA reads as TGTGCCAGCAGCGTAGGGGGGACAGTTAAGGTTGTGGAGCTGTTTTTT. Amino acid sequence: CASSVGGTVKVVELFF.

V usage is TRBV30 and J usage is TRBJ2-5, with a tentative D call TRBD1 (5 bases). CDR1 is GTSNPN and CDR2 is SVGIG in the germline V gene (reference sequence). This CDR3 comprises 13 residues. Trimming stripped 0 bases from V and 4 bases from J, with 9 bases between. CDR3 sequence (DNA): TGTGCCTGGAGTGTTCAGGGCGGAGAGACCCAGTACTTC. Encoded protein: CAWSVQGGETQYF.

The V and J genes are TRBV7-9 and TRBJ2-2, with 10 bases identical to TRBD2. The junction had 7 bases not matched to a gene; V was cut back by 6 bases and J by 0 bases. The CDR3 extends over 17 amino acids. CDR1 and CDR2 (germline): SEHNR, FQNEAQ (reference sequence). CDR3 loop: CASSGTSGKSNTGELFF. Here the CDR3 DNA reads TGTGCCAGCAGTGGTACTAGCGGGAAGTCGAACACCGGGGAGCTGTTTTTT.

The chain joins TRBV6-1 to TRBJ2-5; TRBD2 agrees at 10 bases. Germline V gives CDR1 MNHNS, CDR2 SASEGT. The CDR3 runs to 16 residues. J gave up 4 bases and V 1 base, and 6 bases lay outside the gene matches. The CDR3 DNA is TGTGCCAGCAGTGAAGTCCCTAGCGGGAGATTAGAGACCCAGTACTTC. This encodes CASSEVPSGRLETQYF.

The rearrangement links TRBV10-3 to TRBJ1-1; TRBD1 might be the D (5 bases). Germline lookup yields CDR1 ENHRY and CDR2 SYGVKD. Trimming removed 7 bases from V and 2 bases from J, with 14 bases in between. The CDR3 contains 14 residues. CDR3 DNA sequence: TGTGCCATCAAGGTCGGGCGGGACAACACTGAAGCTTTCTTT. The encoded protein is CAIKVGRDNTEAFF.

Only one count was recorded for this clone. CDR3 DNA: TGCGCCAGCAGCCAGGGACAGGGGGAAACTGAAGCTTTCTTT. It translates to CASSQGQGETEAFF. The V gene is TRBV4-1, the J gene TRBJ1-1, with TRBD1 matching over 11 bases. This CDR3 comprises 14 residues. Unmatched junction bases numbered 2, after V lost 3 bases and J lost 5 bases. From germline, CDR1 is MGHRA and CDR2 YSYEKL.